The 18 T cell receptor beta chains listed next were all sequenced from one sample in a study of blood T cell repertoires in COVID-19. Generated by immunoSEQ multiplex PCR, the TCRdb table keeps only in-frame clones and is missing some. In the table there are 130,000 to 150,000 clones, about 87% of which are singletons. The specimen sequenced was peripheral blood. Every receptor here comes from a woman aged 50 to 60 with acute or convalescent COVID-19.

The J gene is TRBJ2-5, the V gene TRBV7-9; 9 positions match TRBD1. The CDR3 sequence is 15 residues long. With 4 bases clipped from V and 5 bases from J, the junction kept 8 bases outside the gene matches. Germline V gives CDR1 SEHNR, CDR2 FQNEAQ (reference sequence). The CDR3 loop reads CASSSYYRGLETQYF. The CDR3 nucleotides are TGTGCCAGCAGCTCCTACTACAGGGGGCTTGAGACCCAGTACTTC.

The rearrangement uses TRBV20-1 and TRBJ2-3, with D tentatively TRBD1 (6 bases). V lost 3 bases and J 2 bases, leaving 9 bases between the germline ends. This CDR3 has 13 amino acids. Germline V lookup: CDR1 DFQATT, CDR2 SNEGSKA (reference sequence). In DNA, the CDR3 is TGCAGTGCTAGTAGGGGGTACACAGATACGCAGTATTTT. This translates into CSASRGYTDTQYF.

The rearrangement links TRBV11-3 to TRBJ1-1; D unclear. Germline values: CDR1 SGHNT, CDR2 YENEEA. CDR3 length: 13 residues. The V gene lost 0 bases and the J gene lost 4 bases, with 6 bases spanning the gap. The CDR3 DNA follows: TGTGCCAGCAGCTTAGAAGCAGGCACTGAAGCTTTCTTT. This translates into CASSLEAGTEAFF. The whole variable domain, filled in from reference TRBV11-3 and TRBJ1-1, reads EAGVVQSPRYKIIEKKQPVAFWCNPISGHNTLYWYLQNLGQGPELLIRYENEEAVDDSQLPKDRFSAERLKGVDSTLKIQPAELGDSAVYLCASSLEAGTEAFFGQGTRLTVV.

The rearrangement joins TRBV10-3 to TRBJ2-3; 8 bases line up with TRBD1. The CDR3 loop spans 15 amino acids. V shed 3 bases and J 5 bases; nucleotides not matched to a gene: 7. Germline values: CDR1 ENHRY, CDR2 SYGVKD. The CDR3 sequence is CAISDLRTGGDTQYF. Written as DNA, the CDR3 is TGTGCCATCAGTGACCTTAGAACAGGGGGAGATACGCAGTATTTT.

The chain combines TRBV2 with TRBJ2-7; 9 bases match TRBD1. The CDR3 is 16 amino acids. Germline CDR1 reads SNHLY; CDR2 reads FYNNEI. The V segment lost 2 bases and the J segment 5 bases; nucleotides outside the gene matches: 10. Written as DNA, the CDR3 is TGTGCCAGCAGTGAACGCTCGGGACAGGGCGCCCACGAGCAGTACTTC. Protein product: CASSERSGQGAHEQYF.

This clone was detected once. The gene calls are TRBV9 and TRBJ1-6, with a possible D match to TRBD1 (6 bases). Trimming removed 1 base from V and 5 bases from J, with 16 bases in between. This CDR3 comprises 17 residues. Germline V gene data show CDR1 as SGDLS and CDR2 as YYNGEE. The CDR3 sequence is CASSVFPGQNNNSPLHF. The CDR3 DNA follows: TGTGCCAGCAGCGTATTCCCCGGACAGAACAATAATTCACCCCTCCACTTT.

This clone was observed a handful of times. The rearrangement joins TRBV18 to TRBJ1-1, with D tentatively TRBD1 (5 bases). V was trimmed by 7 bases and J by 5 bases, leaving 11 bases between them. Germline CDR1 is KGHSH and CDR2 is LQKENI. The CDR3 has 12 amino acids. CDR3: CASFNRRTEAFF. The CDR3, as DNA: TGTGCCAGCTTTAACAGGAGAACTGAAGCTTTCTTT.

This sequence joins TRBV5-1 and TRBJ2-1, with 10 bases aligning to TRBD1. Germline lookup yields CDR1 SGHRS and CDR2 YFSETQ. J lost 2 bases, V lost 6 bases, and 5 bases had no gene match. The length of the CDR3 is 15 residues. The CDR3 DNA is TGCGCCAGCACCCCGGACAGGGGGGCCTACAATGAGCAGTTCTTC. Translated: CASTPDRGAYNEQFF.

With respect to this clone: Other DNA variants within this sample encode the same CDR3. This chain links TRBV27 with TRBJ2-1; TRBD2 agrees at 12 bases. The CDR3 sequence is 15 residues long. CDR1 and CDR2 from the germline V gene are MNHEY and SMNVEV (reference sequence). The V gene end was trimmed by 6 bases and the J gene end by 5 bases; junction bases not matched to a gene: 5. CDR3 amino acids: CASSPGTSGHNEQFF. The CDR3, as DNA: TGTGCCAGCAGCCCCGGGACTAGCGGGCACAATGAGCAGTTCTTC.

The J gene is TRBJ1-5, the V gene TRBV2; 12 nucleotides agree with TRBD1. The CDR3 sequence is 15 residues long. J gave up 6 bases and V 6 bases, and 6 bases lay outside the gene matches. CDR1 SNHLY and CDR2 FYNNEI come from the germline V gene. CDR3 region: CASSSGTGGFQPQHF. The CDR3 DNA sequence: TGTGCCAGCAGCTCAGGGACAGGGGGCTTTCAGCCCCAGCATTTT.

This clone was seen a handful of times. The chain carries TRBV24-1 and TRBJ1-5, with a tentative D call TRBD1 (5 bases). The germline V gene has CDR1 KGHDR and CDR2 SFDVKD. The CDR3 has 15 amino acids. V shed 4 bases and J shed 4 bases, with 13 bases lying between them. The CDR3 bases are TGTGCCACCAGTGAGGCAGGGAAGGAGAATCAGCCCCAGCATTTT. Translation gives CATSEAGKENQPQHF.

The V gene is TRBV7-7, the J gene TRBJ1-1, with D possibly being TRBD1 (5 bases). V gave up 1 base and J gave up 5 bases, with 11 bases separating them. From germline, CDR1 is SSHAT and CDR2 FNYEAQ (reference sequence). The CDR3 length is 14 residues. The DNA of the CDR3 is TGTGCCAGCAGCTTAGTTGTGGGGGGGACTGAAGCTTTCTTT. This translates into CASSLVVGGTEAFF.

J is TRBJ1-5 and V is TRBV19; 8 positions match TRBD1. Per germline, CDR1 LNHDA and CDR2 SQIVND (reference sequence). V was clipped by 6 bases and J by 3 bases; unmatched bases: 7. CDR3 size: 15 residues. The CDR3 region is CASSSGTGYNQPQHF. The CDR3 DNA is TGTGCCAGTAGCTCTGGGACAGGTTACAATCAGCCCCAGCATTTT.

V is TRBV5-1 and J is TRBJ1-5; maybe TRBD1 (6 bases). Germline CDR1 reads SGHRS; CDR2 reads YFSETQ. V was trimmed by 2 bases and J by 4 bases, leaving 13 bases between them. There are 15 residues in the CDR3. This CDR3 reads CASSLQGVGNQPQHF. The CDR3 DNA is TGCGCCAGCAGCTTACAGGGAGTGGGTAATCAGCCCCAGCATTTT.

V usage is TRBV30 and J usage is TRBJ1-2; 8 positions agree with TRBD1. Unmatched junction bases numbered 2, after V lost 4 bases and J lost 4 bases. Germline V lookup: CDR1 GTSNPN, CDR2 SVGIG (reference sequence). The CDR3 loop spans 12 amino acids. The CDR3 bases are TGTGCCTGGACAGGGGGCGGCTATGGCTACACCTTC. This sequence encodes CAWTGGGYGYTF.

Here the CDR3 DNA reads TGTGCCTGGAAAGGAGATTATGAAAAACTGTTTTTT. It codes for CAWKGDYEKLFF. This chain links TRBV30 with TRBJ1-4; D is undetermined. V was trimmed by 4 bases and J by 6 bases, leaving 9 bases between them. This CDR3 has 12 residues. Germline CDR1 GTSNPN, CDR2 SVGIG (reference sequence).

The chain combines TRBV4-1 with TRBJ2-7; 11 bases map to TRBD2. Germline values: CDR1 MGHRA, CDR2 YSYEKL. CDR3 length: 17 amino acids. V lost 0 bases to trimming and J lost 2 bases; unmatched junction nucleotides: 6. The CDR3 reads CASSQDELAGETYEQYF. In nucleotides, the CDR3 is TGCGCCAGCAGCCAAGATGAACTAGCGGGGGAAACCTACGAGCAGTACTTC.

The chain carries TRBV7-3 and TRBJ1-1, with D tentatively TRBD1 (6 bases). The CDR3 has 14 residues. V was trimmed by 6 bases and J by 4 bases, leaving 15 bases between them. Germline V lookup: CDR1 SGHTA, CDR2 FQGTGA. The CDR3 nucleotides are TGTGCCAGCAGGCCCGGACAGACTATCACTGAAGCTTTCTTT. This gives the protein CASRPGQTITEAFF.